This T cell receptor beta chain was captured by sequencing in a study of blood T cells in healthy people across ages. The CDR3 contains 14 residues. Germline V gene sequence: CDR1 MNHEY, CDR2 SMNVEV (reference sequence). Trimming cost V 5 bases and J 7 bases; bases outside gene matches: 9. The use of a sample-barcoded 5' primer and a J-beta primer mix characterized a second PCR of about 7 to 12 cycles. TCRdb reanalysed the 5' RACE reads using MiXCR and keeps one entry per CDR3 protein. The profile covers around 580,000 distinct CDR3 sequences, with less than 60% appearing a single time and around 23% taken by the ten largest. Study findings and constraints: It was the long-lived donors that had more naive CD4+ cells and higher diversity than aged donors.

As regards this clonotype: The target antigen is unknown.

Sequenced material: blood. V gene TRBV27 combines with J gene TRBJ2-7; TRBD2 matches 9 bases. The clonotype comes from an elderly man in good health. The CDR3 here is CASSPLVAGEEQYF. As DNA, the CDR3 is TGTGCCAGCAGTCCCCTAGTAGCGGGGGAGGAGCAGTACTTC.